This passage covers 10 T cell receptor beta chains from one sample sequenced in a study of blood T cells in healthy people across ages. A second PCR of roughly 7 to 11 cycles used a sample-barcoded 5' primer and a J-beta primer mix. TCRdb ran MiXCR on the 5' RACE reads and lists one entry per CDR3 protein. The sample carries over 600,000 distinct CDR3 sequences, around 50% recorded once. Sequencing input: blood. These receptors were collected from a man aged 40-49 years in good health.

This chain connects TRBV6-1 to TRBJ2-3, with D perhaps matching TRBD2 (7 bases). Germline CDR1 reads MNHNS; CDR2 reads SASEGT. Trimming pared 3 bases from V and 1 base from J, leaving 11 bases between. This CDR3 is built from 15 residues. CDR3 nucleotide sequence: TGTGCCAGCAGTGAGGAGGGGGGGGGCACAGATACGCAGTATTTT. Its protein product is CASSEEGGGTDTQYF.

The chain combines TRBV5-1 with TRBJ1-4; the D gene is possibly TRBD1 (5 bases). Between the trimmed V and J ends, which lost 4 bases and 8 bases, there was a span of 15 bases. Looked up from germline, CDR1 is SGHRS and CDR2 is YFSETQ. The CDR3 is made up of 14 amino acids. DNA for the CDR3: TGCGCCAGCAGCGGAATGGGGCGTGAGGAAAAACTGTTTTTT. It encodes CASSGMGREEKLFF.

The chain joins TRBV10-3 to TRBJ2-3; 14 bases are a match to TRBD2. CDR3 size: 17 residues. Germline V CDR1 and CDR2: ENHRY, SYGVKD. The V and J ends lost 6 bases and 4 bases, in that order; junction bases with no gene match: 9. The CDR3 sequence is CAIRTGTSGSGADTQYF. Here the CDR3 DNA reads TGTGCCATCAGGACCGGGACTAGCGGGAGCGGCGCAGATACGCAGTATTTT.

V gene TRBV6-2 or TRBV6-3 combines with J gene TRBJ2-1; D is undetermined. Trimming shortened V by 2 bases and J by 3 bases, and 8 bases separated the two germline ends. This CDR3 contains 14 residues. CDR1 and CDR2 (germline): MNHEY, SVGEGT. CDR3 sequence reads: CASSYLSNYNEQFF. CDR3 bases: TGTGCCAGCAGTTACCTCTCCAACTACAATGAGCAGTTCTTC.

This clonotype was seen a handful of times. One end of the junction varies from germline; a read error may be responsible. This chain uses TRBV15 with TRBJ2-5, with no clear D. This CDR3 contains 13 residues. CDR1 and CDR2 from the germline V gene are LNHNV and YYDKDF (reference sequence). The CDR3 protein is CVTSRDPAETQYF. The CDR3 nucleotides read TGTGTCACCAGCAGAGATCCGGCAGAGACCCAGTACTTC.

The V call is TRBV6-4, the J call TRBJ2-7; D not certain. Trimming took off 8 bases at V and 3 bases at J, with 23 bases between the two ends. From germline, CDR1 is MRHNA and CDR2 SNTAGT. CDR3 length: 16 residues. CDR3 DNA: TGTGCCAGCGGGATAACTGTGGTATTATTGGACTACGAGCAGTACTTC. Translated: CASGITVVLLDYEQYF.

This chain links TRBV10-3 with TRBJ2-7, with 7 nucleotides matching TRBD1. The germline V gene encodes CDR1 ENHRY and CDR2 SYGVKD. V shed 6 bases, J shed 5 bases, and the junction held 16 bases outside the gene matches. This CDR3 is 16 amino acids long. CDR3 protein: CAISPGEGAGIDEQYF. The CDR3 DNA is TGTGCCATCAGCCCGGGTGAGGGGGCAGGAATCGACGAGCAGTACTTC.

This clonotype was counted a few times. This chain links TRBV9 with TRBJ2-3; 11 nucleotides line up with TRBD2. This CDR3 is 16 amino acids long. With V trimmed by 0 bases and J by 6 bases, 6 bases remained unmatched. Germline lookup yields CDR1 SGDLS and CDR2 YYNGEE. CDR3 loop: CASSVEASGGPDTQYF. The CDR3 region has the DNA TGTGCCAGCAGCGTAGAGGCTAGCGGGGGGCCCGATACGCAGTATTTT.

J is TRBJ2-7 and V is TRBV4-2; D gene unclear. The last part of the DNA fits TRBJ2-5 better; the J call may be wrong. Looked up from germline, CDR1 is LGHNA and CDR2 is YNFKEQ. The CDR3 contains 15 residues. The CDR3 here is CASSQDSGPIETQYF. The CDR3 DNA reads as TGTGCCAGCAGCCAAGATTCGGGCCCCATAGAGACCCAGTACTTC.

The chain employs TRBV3-1 and TRBJ2-6; unclear D gene. The V end was cut by 1 base, the J end by 1 base, with 17 bases between. CDR3 length: 19 amino acids. The germline V gene encodes CDR1 LGHDT and CDR2 YNNKEL (reference sequence). The CDR3 DNA sequence: TGTGCCAGCAGCCAAGTATTGTCAGCCTGGAGTTCTGGGGCCAACGTCCTGACTTTC. This gives the protein CASSQVLSAWSSGANVLTF.